This T cell receptor beta chain was sequenced for a study of beta chain features in type 1 diabetes (dated by TCRdb to 2016 to 2019). At the level of the whole study: Patients and healthy donors did not differ in mean age, gender distribution, total cell number or subset yield. A total of 90 million to 140 million sorted cells were examined across all samples, and RNA yield correlated strongly with the number of cells per subset. The study compared TCRB repertoires of sorted circulating CD4+ T cell subsets between recently diagnosed type 1 diabetes patients and matched healthy donors. Regulatory and stem cell-like memory subsets were obtained from only 8 patients and roughly 8 healthy donors, while naive and central memory subsets were obtained from all 30 or so donors. Points the paper makes about the study in general: Naive, central memory and regulatory TCRB repertoires appeared to be more similar among patients than among healthy donors. At VDJ recombination sites, patients with type 1 diabetes made fewer insertions and deleted more nucleotides, a pattern implying thymic rearrangement abnormalities. Because cDNA was sequenced instead of genomic DNA, activated cells with high expression could be over-represented, although the groups did not differ in activation or CD3 levels. Shorter templates might be favored by PCR, yet because patient and control samples were amplified and corrected together, any such skew would affect both groups equally. Because small numbers of individuals were included in the HLA sub-analyses, any influence of HLA type on TCRB rearrangement was left unresolved. A moderate but significant shortening of TCRB CDR3 length was observed in type 1 diabetes patients in all four CD4+ subsets.

Each donor gave one peripheral blood draw, about 110 mL on average, collected into heparinised tubes. A BD FACSAria II was used to sort naive, central memory, regulatory and stem cell-like memory CD4+ T cells with a panel that included CD45RO, CCR7, CD25, CD127, CD95 and CD27. All sorted populations exceeded 95% purity. PBMCs were isolated right away by Lymphoprep density gradient centrifugation and were stained directly, without culture. Samples were stained and sorted in pairs, with one healthy donor and one patient per experiment, so that batch effects were minimized. The High Capacity cDNA Reverse Transcription Kit was used to reverse transcribe all of the isolated RNA, meaning that expressed TCRB transcripts were what got sequenced. Deep immunoSEQ sequencing was performed on naive, central memory and regulatory T cell samples, with an average of approximately 3.9 million total reads per sample. Sorted cells were lysed in RLT buffer, and RNA was extracted using DNase-treated RNeasy Micro or Mini kits according to cell number. To prevent cross-contamination, each cell subset was processed individually, whereas patient and healthy donor samples were processed jointly. The immunoSEQ multiplex PCR was used to amplify TCRB sequences from cDNA, yielding 87-bp fragments that span the CDR3 region. Sequencing of the amplicons was done on the Illumina HiSeq platform. In the original analysis: Synthetic template baselines were used to correct PCR bias computationally, reads within Hamming distance 2 were collapsed together, and singletons that could not be merged were discarded. Reads were aligned to IMGT to assign V, D and J genes, CDR3 length, and insertions or deletions at six rearrangement sites. Within each subset, clonotype counts were normalized to sorted cell number, after which true diversity and Gini coefficients were computed with the tcR R package. The overlap coefficient, calculated on TCRB nucleotide sequences, was used to measure repertoire sharing. Sourced from immuneACCESS, this table was stored by TCRdb with only in-frame sequences that have V and J called. A share of the clones is absent; for the studies checked, an unresolved V gene accounts for under half, and the remainder has no known explanation. That table is the source of V, J and clone size, and D and trimming were worked out from the DNA. For this sample there are 150,000 or so clones; roughly a tenth appear just once. The top ten hold 0.68% of the sample.

For this clone: The clone's antigen remains unknown. Base quality data are lacking; no much larger clone is found one base away.

V has 7 bases trimmed and J has 2 bases trimmed; junction bases matching no gene number 6. The CDR3 starts with the cysteine, ends with the phenylalanine, and has 14 residues. The sequence is cut down to CDR3 DNA, 42 bases in frame from base 1. The germline V gene provides CDR1 MNHEY and CDR2 SVGAGI. This chain joins TRBV6-5 to TRBJ1-1; the central 8 bases match TRBD1. The sequence was collected from a man younger than 30 in good health. Input material: central memory CD4+ T cells from blood. CDR3 reads: CASNSGQANTEAFF. The sequenced DNA is TGTGCCAGCAATTCGGGACAGGCCAACACTGAAGCTTTCTTT.